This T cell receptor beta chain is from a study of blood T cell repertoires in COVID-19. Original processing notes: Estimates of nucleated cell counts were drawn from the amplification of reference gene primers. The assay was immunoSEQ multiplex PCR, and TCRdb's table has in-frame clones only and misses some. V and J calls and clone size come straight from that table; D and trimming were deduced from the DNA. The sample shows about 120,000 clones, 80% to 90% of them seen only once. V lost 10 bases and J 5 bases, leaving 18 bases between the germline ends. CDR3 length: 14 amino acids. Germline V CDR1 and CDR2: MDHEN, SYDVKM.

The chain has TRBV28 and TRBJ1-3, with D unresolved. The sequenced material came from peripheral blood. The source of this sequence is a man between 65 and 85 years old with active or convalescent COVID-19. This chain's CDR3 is CATNKPIRRNTIYF. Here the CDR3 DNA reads TGTGCCACCAACAAACCAATCCGAAGAAACACCATATATTTT.